A selection of T cell receptor beta chains follows, all from one sample in a study of technical replicates of blood from several donors. TCRdb's table, derived via immunoSEQ multiplex PCR, lists solely in-frame clones and lacks some. The repertoire consists of 60,000 to 80,000 clones, with almost 95% occurring once and the leading ten covering under 0.5%. Sequencing was done on a sample of T cells isolated from PBMCs. Every receptor here comes from a human donor in good health. CDR3s include the opening cysteine and the closing phenylalanine or tryptophan. A D gene is named only where the DNA matches it firmly. Not every row has a clone size; where given, it reads once, few, many or a size class.

d_call	clone_size	v_call	j_call	cdr3_nt	cdr3_aa
NA	NA	TRBV5-6	TRBJ1-1	TGTGCCAGCAGCTTGGTAAGGGGTACTGAAGCTTTCTTT	CASSLVRGTEAFF
TRBD2	NA	TRBV30	TRBJ2-1	TGTGCCTGGAGTAGGCGGGAGGGAAATGAGCAGTTCTTC	CAWSRREGNEQFF
TRBD2	NA	TRBV9	TRBJ2-3	TGTGCCAGCAGCGTAGTGTCGGCTAGCGGAGTAAGTCCAGATACGCAGTATTTT	CASSVVSASGVSPDTQYF
TRBD1	NA	TRBV6-5	TRBJ2-2	TGTGCCAGCAGTTACCGGACAGGTCCAACCGGGGAGCTGTTTTTT	CASSYRTGPTGELFF
NA	NA	TRBV11-3	TRBJ1-1	TGTGCCAGCAGTTTTATGACAGAAGGGGCTGAAGCTTTCTTT	CASSFMTEGAEAFF
NA	NA	TRBV10-3	TRBJ2-7	TGTGCCATCAGTGAAAGGACTTTAAGCTCCTACGAGCAGTACTTC	CAISERTLSSYEQYF
TRBD2	NA	TRBV4-1	TRBJ2-3	TGCGCCAGCAGCCTGACTAGCGGCCGAACAGATACGCAGTATTTT	CASSLTSGRTDTQYF
TRBD2	NA	TRBV29-1	TRBJ2-1	TGCAGCGTTATAGCGGGAGGGCCCAATGAGCAGTTCTTC	CSVIAGGPNEQFF
TRBD1	NA	TRBV7-3	TRBJ2-7	TGTGCCAGCAGCTTAACGAGTACAGGACAGGCGAACGAGCAGTACTTC	CASSLTSTGQANEQYF
NA	NA	TRBV9	TRBJ1-2	TGTGCCAGCAGTGACGGCTGGACTGACTATGGCTACACCTTC	CASSDGWTDYGYTF
NA	NA	TRBV7-9	TRBJ2-7	TGTGCCAGCAGCCCACTTCCACTTTCCTACGAGCAGTACTTC	CASSPLPLSYEQYF
TRBD2	NA	TRBV7-3	TRBJ2-1	TGTGCCAGCAGCCTGAGTGGCGGGAGGGCCGATGAGCAGTTCTTC	CASSLSGGRADEQFF
TRBD2	NA	TRBV2	TRBJ2-7	TGTGCCAGCAGTGCTCATCTAGCGGGAGGGATTCAAGAGCAGTACTTC	CASSAHLAGGIQEQYF
TRBD2	NA	TRBV6-6	TRBJ2-2	TGTGCCAGCAGCCCTGGACTAGCGGGGGGTGGCGGGGAGCTGTTTTTT	CASSPGLAGGGGELFF
NA	NA	TRBV5-1	TRBJ2-7	TGCGCCAGCAGCTTTACCTATCTAACCTACGAGCAGTACTTC	CASSFTYLTYEQYF
NA	NA	TRBV5-1	TRBJ2-3	TGCGCCAGCCAAACGGGATCTACCTCTGGCACAGATACGCAGTATTTT	CASQTGSTSGTDTQYF
TRBD2	few	TRBV2	TRBJ2-1	TGTGCCAGCAGAGGGACTAGCGTATACAATGAGCAGTTCTTC	CASRGTSVYNEQFF